The rows below give T cell receptor beta chains drawn from one sample of a study of blood T cell repertoires in COVID-19. This table comes from immunoSEQ multiplex PCR, and its TCRdb copy is limited to in-frame clones, with some not included. Of fewer than 250,000 clones in the sample, approximately 84% were seen once. What was sequenced was peripheral blood. All receptors derive from a man aged 45-65 years with acute or convalescent COVID-19. Each CDR3 is given with its conserved first and last residue. A D gene is named only where the DNA matches it firmly. A clone size is listed for some rows: how often the clone was seen (once, few, many), or a class if it is expanded.

j_call v_call clone_size d_call cdr3_aa cdr3_nt
TRBJ2-7 TRBV6-1 . TRBD2 CASSEGGAGEMKQYF TGTGCCAGCAGTGAAGGGGGAGCGGGGGAGATGAAGCAGTACTTC
TRBJ1-1 TRBV10-3 . TRBD1 CAISEPGGAEAFF TGTGCCATCAGTGAACCAGGGGGCGCTGAAGCTTTCTTT
TRBJ1-2 TRBV15 . TRBD1 CATSRSPGQGGRYYGYTF TGTGCCACCAGCAGATCACCGGGACAGGGGGGAAGGTACTATGGCTACACCTTC
TRBJ2-7 TRBV7-6 . . CASSLGQGNTYEQYF TGTGCCAGCAGCTTAGGGCAGGGTAACACCTACGAGCAGTACTTC
TRBJ1-3 TRBV9 . . CASSDSSGNTIYF TGTGCCAGCTCCGACAGCTCTGGAAACACCATATATTTT
TRBJ1-1 TRBV4-1 . . CASSQHTENTEAFF TGCGCCAGCAGCCAACATACAGAGAACACTGAAGCTTTCTTT
TRBJ2-2 TRBV5-1 . TRBD2 CASSPSGTVTGELFF TGCGCCAGCAGCCCCAGCGGGACTGTCACCGGGGAGCTGTTTTTT
TRBJ2-2 TRBV11-3 . . CASSRTESNTGELFF TGTGCCAGCAGCCGGACAGAATCGAACACCGGGGAGCTGTTTTTT
TRBJ2-5 TRBV7-6 once TRBD2 CASSIPPGLAGKETQYF TGTGCCAGCAGCATACCTCCGGGACTAGCGGGGAAAGAGACCCAGTACTTC
TRBJ2-7 TRBV5-8 few . CASSLVGAGKYEQYF TGTGCCAGCAGCTTGGTGGGGGCAGGGAAGTACGAGCAGTACTTC
TRBJ1-2 TRBV6-1 . . CASSERTDGVNGYTF TGTGCCAGCAGTGAAAGGACAGACGGGGTCAATGGCTACACCTTC
TRBJ1-1 TRBV6-5 . . CASSWGGLVTEAFF TGTGCCAGCAGTTGGGGGGGGCTGGTCACTGAAGCTTTCTTT
TRBJ1-2 TRBV30 . . CAWTRPGRSNYGYTF TGTGCCTGGACCCGACCCGGCAGGTCTAACTATGGCTACACCTTC
TRBJ1-6 TRBV5-5 . . CASSLAEGSPLHF TGTGCCAGCAGCTTGGCCGAGGGCTCACCCCTCCACTTT